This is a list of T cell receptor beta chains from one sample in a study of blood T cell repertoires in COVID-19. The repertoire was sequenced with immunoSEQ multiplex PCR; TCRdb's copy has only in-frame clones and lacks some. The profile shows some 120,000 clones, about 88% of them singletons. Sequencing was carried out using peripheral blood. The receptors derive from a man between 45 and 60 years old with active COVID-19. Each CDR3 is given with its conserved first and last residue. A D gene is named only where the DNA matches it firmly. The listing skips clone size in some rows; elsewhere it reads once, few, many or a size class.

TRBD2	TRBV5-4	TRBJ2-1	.	TGTGCCAGCAGCTTAGAAGCGGGGGGCCGATCCTACAATGAGCAGTTCTTC	CASSLEAGGRSYNEQFF
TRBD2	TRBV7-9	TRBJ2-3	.	TGTGCAGCGGGGGATAGCACAGATACGCAGTATTTT	CAAGDSTDTQYF
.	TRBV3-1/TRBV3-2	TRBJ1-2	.	TGTGCCAGCAGCCATAACGGGGAGGGCTACTACACCTTC	CASSHNGEGYYTF
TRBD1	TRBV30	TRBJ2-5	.	TGTGCCTGGAGTCAGGACAGGGGGGGAGAGACCCAGTACTTC	CAWSQDRGGETQYF
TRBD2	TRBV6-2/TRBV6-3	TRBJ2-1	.	TGTGCCAGCAGCATTGCAGCGGGAGCCTACAATGAGCAGTTCTTC	CASSIAAGAYNEQFF
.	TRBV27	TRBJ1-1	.	TGTGCCAGCAGTTTAGCAGGGATGAACACTGAAGCTTTCTTT	CASSLAGMNTEAFF
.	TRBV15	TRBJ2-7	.	TGTGCCACCAGCAGAGATACCGGGACTTCCTACGAGCAGTACTTC	CATSRDTGTSYEQYF
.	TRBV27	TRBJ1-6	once	TGTGCCAGCCGCGACACGGCCTTTTCACCCCTCCACTTT	CASRDTAFSPLHF
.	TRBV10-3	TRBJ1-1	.	TGTGCCATCAGAGAAGAGTTTGAAGCTTTCTTT	CAIREEFEAFF
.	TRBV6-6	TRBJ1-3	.	TGTGCCAGCAGTAGGGGTGGGGTCTCTGGAAACACCATATATTTT	CASSRGGVSGNTIYF
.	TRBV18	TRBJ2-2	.	TGTGCCAGCTCACAGAGACAGGCCCGGGACACCGGGGAGCTGTTTTTT	CASSQRQARDTGELFF
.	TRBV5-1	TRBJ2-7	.	TGCGCCAGCAGTTCTCGGGACTCCGGAGGGGAGCAGTACTTC	CASSSRDSGGEQYF
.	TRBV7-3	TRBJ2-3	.	TGTGCCAGCAGCTTGGCGGGGGCCCTGACAGATACGCAGTATTTT	CASSLAGALTDTQYF
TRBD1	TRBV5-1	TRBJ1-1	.	TGCGCCAGCTCCACGGGACAGCCTGGGACTGAAGCTTTCTTT	CASSTGQPGTEAFF
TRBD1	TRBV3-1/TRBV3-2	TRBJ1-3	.	TGTGCCAGCAGCCAAGGACAGGGGAAAGGAAACACCATATATTTT	CASSQGQGKGNTIYF
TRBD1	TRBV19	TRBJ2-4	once	TGTGCCAGTAGCACAGGGGTCGGGTTTGGCGCCAAAAACATTCAGTACTTC	CASSTGVGFGAKNIQYF
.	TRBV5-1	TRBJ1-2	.	TGCGCCAGCAGCTTGGGACGGGGAGCTAACTATGGCTACACCTTC	CASSLGRGANYGYTF
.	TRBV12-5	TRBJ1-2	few	TGTGCTAGTGGTACCACTCCGGGACAAGCCTCTGGCTACACCTTC	CASGTTPGQASGYTF
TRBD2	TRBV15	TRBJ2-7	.	TGTGCCACCAGCAGAAGAACTAGCGGGGGCTCCTACGAGCAGTACTTC	CATSRRTSGGSYEQYF
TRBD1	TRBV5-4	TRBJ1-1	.	TGTGCCAGCAGTCCGATTACAGGGGTCGAAGCTTTCTTT	CASSPITGVEAFF
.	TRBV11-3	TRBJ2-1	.	TGTGCCAGCAGCCGGGACTCTTACAATGAGCAGTTCTTC	CASSRDSYNEQFF
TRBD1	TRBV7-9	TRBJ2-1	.	TGTGCCAGCGGACAGGGGTGGTCCTACAATGAGCAGTTCTTC	CASGQGWSYNEQFF
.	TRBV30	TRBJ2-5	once	TGTGCCTGGAGTGGAGGATTAGCGGTCCAAGAGACCCAGTACTTC	CAWSGGLAVQETQYF
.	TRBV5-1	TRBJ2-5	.	TGCGCCAGCAGCTTGGCCGGTCTCGCCCAAGAGACCCAGTACTTC	CASSLAGLAQETQYF
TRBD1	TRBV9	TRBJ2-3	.	TGTGCCAGCAGCCCCCCAGGACAGGGGGCAGATACGCAGTATTTT	CASSPPGQGADTQYF
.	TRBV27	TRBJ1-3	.	TGTGCCAGCATGTCTCACAGGGAGCGCGGAAACACCATATATTTT	CASMSHRERGNTIYF
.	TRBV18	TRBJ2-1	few	TGTGCCAGCTCACCATTCGACAATGAGCAGTTCTTC	CASSPFDNEQFF
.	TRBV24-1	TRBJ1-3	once	TGTGCCACCAGTGATCCCCGGACAGCTGGAAACACCATATATTTT	CATSDPRTAGNTIYF
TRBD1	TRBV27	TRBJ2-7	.	TGTGCCAGCAGTTTGGGGACAGGGGTCCACGAGCAGTACTTC	CASSLGTGVHEQYF
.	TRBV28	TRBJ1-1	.	TGTGCCAGCAGCCCTCGCAGTGTCTCGAACACTGAAGCTTTCTTT	CASSPRSVSNTEAFF
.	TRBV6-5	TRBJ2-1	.	TGTGCCAGCCTCGGGGTCATGGTAGGTGGCAATGAGCAGTTCTTC	CASLGVMVGGNEQFF
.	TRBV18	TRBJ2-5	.	TGTGCCAGCTCACCGGGACTGGCCGGGGAGACCCAGTACTTC	CASSPGLAGETQYF
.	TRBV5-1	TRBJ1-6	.	TGCGCCAGCAGCTTGGCAGGGATCTCCTATAATTCACCCCTCCACTTT	CASSLAGISYNSPLHF
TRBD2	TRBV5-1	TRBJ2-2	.	TGCGCCAGCAGCTCATTTAGCGGGAGCCTCACCGGGGAGCTGTTTTTT	CASSSFSGSLTGELFF
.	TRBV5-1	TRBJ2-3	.	TGCGCCAGCAGCTTGTTTTTGGTCGGGAGCACAGATACGCAGTATTTT	CASSLFLVGSTDTQYF
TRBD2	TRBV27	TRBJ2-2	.	TGTGCCAGCAGTCGATACCCAGCGGGGGTGAACACCGGGGAGCTGTTTTTT	CASSRYPAGVNTGELFF
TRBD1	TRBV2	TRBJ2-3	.	TGTGCCAGCAGGACCTCCAGGGGGAAGGGGACAGATACGCAGTATTTT	CASRTSRGKGTDTQYF
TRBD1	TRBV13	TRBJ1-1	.	TGTGCCAGCAGCTTCCCGACAGGGATGAACACTGAAGCTTTCTTT	CASSFPTGMNTEAFF
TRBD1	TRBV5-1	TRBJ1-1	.	TGCGCCAGCAGCCCCCTACAGGGGACAAACACTGAAGCTTTCTTT	CASSPLQGTNTEAFF